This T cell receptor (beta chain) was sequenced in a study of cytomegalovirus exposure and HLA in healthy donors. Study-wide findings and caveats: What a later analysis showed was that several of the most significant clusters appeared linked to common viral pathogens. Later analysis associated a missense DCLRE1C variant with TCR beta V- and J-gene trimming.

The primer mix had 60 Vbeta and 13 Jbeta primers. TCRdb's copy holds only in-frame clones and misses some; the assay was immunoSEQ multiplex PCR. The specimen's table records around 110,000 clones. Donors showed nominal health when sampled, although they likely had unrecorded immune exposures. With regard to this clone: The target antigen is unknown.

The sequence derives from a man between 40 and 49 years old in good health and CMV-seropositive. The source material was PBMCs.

The CDR3 here is CASTPPGHPYEQYF. The CDR3 DNA reads as TGTGCCAGCACCCCTCCGGGACACCCCTACGAGCAGTACTTC. The chain couples TRBV25-1 to TRBJ2-7; D is perhaps TRBD1 (6 bases). V gave up 7 bases and J gave up 2 bases, with 15 bases separating them. CDR1 and CDR2 from the germline V gene are MGHDK and SYGVNS. This CDR3 is 14 amino acids long.